Listed here are 10 T cell receptor beta chains from one sample, sequenced in a study of tumor-infiltrating lymphocytes in oesophageal squamous cell carcinoma. TCRdb recomputed calls from the PCR reads with MiXCR, one row per CDR3 protein. The profile shows around 22,000 distinct CDR3 sequences, about 40% of them singletons. Sample: esophageal tumor tissue. These receptors were taken from a male donor with esophageal squamous cell carcinoma.

By share, this clonotype ranks as medium-sized. The chain employs TRBV7-9 and TRBJ1-2; possible D gene TRBD1, 5 bases. The CDR3 loop spans 16 amino acids. The germline V gene encodes CDR1 SEHNR and CDR2 FQNEAQ (reference sequence). The V and J ends lost 2 bases and 2 bases respectively, with 15 bases between them. This CDR3 is CASSLRSQGLNYGYTF. Written as DNA, the CDR3 is TGTGCCAGCAGCTTAAGGTCTCAGGGACTAAACTATGGCTACACCTTC.

V gene TRBV6-8 combines with J gene TRBJ2-1; D is uncertain. From germline, CDR1 is MNHGY and CDR2 SAAAGT. The CDR3 spans 15 residues. V shed 2 bases and J shed 0 bases, with 8 bases lying between them. CDR3 residues: CASSYHPSSYNEQFF. The CDR3 DNA reads TGTGCCAGCAGTTACCACCCGAGCTCCTACAATGAGCAGTTCTTC.

This clonotype has just a few counts. For the CDR3, the DNA is TGTGCCAGCAGTCACCGTACAGGGCTAAAACTGTTTTTT. Translated, it gives CASSHRTGLKLFF. This chain joins TRBV6-6 and TRBJ1-4, with D tentatively TRBD1 (6 bases). There are 13 residues in the CDR3. Trimming cost V 5 bases and J 10 bases, with 14 bases left between them. Germline CDR1 is MNHNY and CDR2 is SVGAGI (reference sequence).

This clonotype was seen many times. Sequence at one end of the junction differs from germline and may be a read error. This rearrangement joins TRBV6-2 or TRBV6-3 to TRBJ1-2, with D possibly matching TRBD1 (5 bases). CDR1 is MNHEY and CDR2 is SVGEGT in the germline V gene. The CDR3 is made up of 12 amino acids. DNA for the CDR3: TGTGCCAGCAGTTGGGAGGGGTATGCCTACACCTTC. Protein product: CASSWEGYAYTF.

This clonotype was counted ten times or more. The chain carries TRBV5-5 and TRBJ1-2; D unclear. Trimming took off 0 bases at V and 1 base at J, with 7 bases between the two ends. Germline V gives CDR1 SGHKS, CDR2 YYEKEE (reference sequence). This CDR3 contains 14 residues. In DNA form, the CDR3 reads TGTGCCAGCAGCTTGGAGGCAGATAACTATGGCTACACCTTC. Amino acid sequence: CASSLEADNYGYTF. Supplemented by reference TRBV5-5 and TRBJ1-2, the full variable domain reads DAGVTQSPTHLIKTRGQQVTLRCSPISGHKSVSWYQQVLGQGPQFIFQYYEKEERGRGNFPDRFSARQFPNYSSELNVNALLLGDSALYLCASSLEADNYGYTFGSGTRLTVV.

The V and J genes are TRBV5-5 and TRBJ1-2; D is possibly TRBD1 (6 bases). The CDR3 is made up of 18 amino acids. The germline V and J ends were trimmed by 1 base and 5 bases, with 24 bases remaining between them. From germline, CDR1 is SGHKS and CDR2 YYEKEE (reference sequence). The CDR3 DNA sequence: TGTGCCAGCAGCTTGTTAGGGAACACGAGACAGAGGGGGTATGGCTACACCTTC. Its translation is CASSLLGNTRQRGYGYTF.

The table lists this clonotype with a few counts. This could be a read error, since a much larger clone is one nucleotide away. The chain recombines TRBV6-1 with TRBJ2-7, with TRBD1 matching 8 bases. Germline CDR1 reads MNHNS; CDR2 reads SASEGT. V shed 5 bases, J shed 11 bases, and the junction held 5 bases outside the gene matches. CDR3 length equals 11 residues. The CDR3 DNA reads TGTGCCAGCAGTTTCGGACAGGGCGAGTACTTC. This sequence encodes CASSFGQGEYF.

The table lists this clonotype with many counts. This chain uses TRBV24-1 with TRBJ2-3, with 8 bases identical to TRBD2. Losses at the gene ends were 7 bases for V and 0 bases for J; bases not matched to a gene: 8. This CDR3 has 16 amino acids. Germline values: CDR1 KGHDR, CDR2 SFDVKD. The CDR3: CATSPTASGSTDTQYF. The CDR3 coding sequence is TGTGCCACCAGCCCTACGGCTAGCGGGAGCACAGATACGCAGTATTTT.

Relative to its sample, this clonotype is medium-sized. The chain has TRBV12-3 or TRBV12-4 and TRBJ2-3; 8 nucleotides line up with TRBD2. This CDR3 is built from 16 residues. The J segment lost 4 bases and the V segment lost 3 bases, leaving 9 bases of the junction unmatched. The CDR3 DNA reads as TGTGCCAGCAGTTTCTTACGGACTAGCATTCCAGATACGCAGTATTTT. As protein: CASSFLRTSIPDTQYF.

This clonotype was observed at least ten times. The CDR3 region is CASSWDEETQYF. CDR3 DNA sequence: TGTGCCAGCAGCTGGGACGAGGAGACCCAGTACTTC. The J gene is TRBJ2-5, the V gene TRBV5-5; D might be TRBD1 or TRBD2, each matching 5 bases. There are 12 residues in the CDR3. From germline, CDR1 is SGHKS and CDR2 YYEKEE (reference sequence). V shed 3 bases and J shed 5 bases, with 8 bases lying between them.